These 23 T cell receptor beta chains were sequenced from one sample in a study of CD8+ T cells in alopecia areata listed by TCRdb under 2018. Library construction relied on the immunoSEQ multiplex PCR assay. To provide template for TCR sequencing, every sample had RNA extracted and reverse transcribed into cDNA. TCRdb mirrors the immuneACCESS table, restricted to in-frame sequences. Some clones are absent from its copies; in checked studies, under half trace to an unresolved V gene, and the reason for the others is unknown. A total of 90,000 to 120,000 clones appear in this sample, approximately 59% of them only once. The top ten constitute around a fifth of the sample. What was sequenced was CD8+ T cells sorted from blood. These receptors were obtained from a human donor in good health.

This sequence joins TRBV13 and TRBJ2-7; D tentatively fits TRBD1 or TRBD2 (5 bases each). Trimming removed 5 bases from V and 2 bases from J, with 13 bases in between. In germline, CDR1 is PRHDT, CDR2 FYEKMQ (reference sequence). This CDR3 contains 14 residues. The DNA for the CDR3 is TGTGCCAGCAGCCCCACCATGGGACCCTACGAGCAGTACTTC. Its protein is CASSPTMGPYEQYF.

This clone has just a few counts. Distinct nucleotide sequences in the sample also encode this CDR3. This chain joins TRBV9 and TRBJ2-2, with unresolved D. The V end lost 0 bases, the J end lost 7 bases, and 4 bases lay between the germline ends. The CDR3 spans 12 residues. Germline V gene lookup returns CDR1 SGDLS and CDR2 YYNGEE. As DNA, the CDR3 is TGTGCCAGCAGCGTAGTGAGCGGGGAGCTGTTTTTT. This gives the protein CASSVVSGELFF. The whole variable domain, remainder taken from reference TRBV9 and TRBJ2-2, is DSGVTQTPKHLITATGQRVTLRCSPRSGDLSVYWYQQSLDQGLQFLIQYYNGEERAKGNILERFSAQQFPDLHSELNLSSLELGDSALYFCASSVVSGELFFGEGSRLTVL.

Only a few counts were recorded for this clone. V gene TRBV28 combines with J gene TRBJ2-7; TRBD1 matches 8 bases. This CDR3 is 15 amino acids long. Germline CDR1 and CDR2: MDHEN and SYDVKM. V shed 5 bases and J 2 bases; nucleotides not matched to a gene: 8. The CDR3 nucleotides are TGTGCCAGCAGTACCGGCAGGACAGGGACCTACGAGCAGTACTTC. Translation gives CASSTGRTGTYEQYF.

The chain is built from TRBV9 and TRBJ2-1, with 13 bases aligning to TRBD2. CDR1 is SGDLS and CDR2 is YYNGEE in the germline V gene. The CDR3 is 16 amino acids. V lost 4 bases and J lost 8; bases outside the gene matches: 9. The CDR3 loop reads CASSMRLAGGHDEQFF. The CDR3 nucleotides are TGTGCCAGCAGCATGAGACTAGCGGGGGGCCACGATGAGCAGTTCTTC.

The chain uses TRBV27 and TRBJ2-3; 7 bases map to TRBD2. The CDR3 is 14 amino acids. The germline gives CDR1 MNHEY, CDR2 SMNVEV (reference sequence). The trim removed 3 bases at V and 5 bases at J, leaving 5 bases unmatched. This chain's CDR3 is CASSLTSIGDTQYF. CDR3 in DNA: TGTGCCAGCAGTTTGACTAGCATTGGAGATACGCAGTATTTT.

The gene calls are TRBV4-3 and TRBJ2-1; 10 positions agree with TRBD2. Germline V gene sequence: CDR1 LGHNA, CDR2 YSLEER. CDR3 length: 17 residues. V lost 2 bases and J lost 1; bases outside the gene matches: 5. CDR3 loop: CASSQRLAGDSYNEQFF. The CDR3 bases are TGCGCCAGCAGCCAAAGGCTAGCGGGGGATTCCTACAATGAGCAGTTCTTC.

Worth noting for this clone: One end of the junction is discordant with germline, which a read error may explain. This chain joins TRBV5-1 and TRBJ2-7; no definite D call. Germline V gene data show CDR1 as SGHRS and CDR2 as YFSETQ. The CDR3 has 14 residues. The CDR3 DNA reads TGCGCCAGCAGTTTGGGTCTCGGGTCATACGAGCAGTACTTC. The encoded protein is CASSLGLGSYEQYF.

The DNA for the CDR3 is TGTGCCACCAGCAGAGGACGACAGGGCTATGGCTACACCTTC. The encoded protein is CATSRGRQGYGYTF. The chain combines TRBV15 with TRBJ1-2; 7 bases are shared with TRBD1. The trim removed 1 base at V and 4 bases at J, leaving 3 bases unmatched. Per the germline V gene, CDR1 is LNHNV and CDR2 is YYDKDF (reference sequence). The CDR3 loop spans 14 amino acids.

A single count supports this clone. CDR3 residues: CAWSAYLLSYGYTF. CDR3 DNA: TGTGCCTGGAGCGCTTATCTACTAAGCTATGGCTACACCTTC. This chain connects TRBV30 to TRBJ1-2; D is unresolved. Per germline, CDR1 GTSNPN and CDR2 SVGIG (reference sequence). There are 14 residues in the CDR3. V lost 3 bases and J 4 bases, leaving 15 bases between the germline ends.

CDR3 sequence (DNA): TGTGCCAGCAGTCCCTCCGGCAGGGGGAACACTGAAGCTTTCTTT. Translating gives CASSPSGRGNTEAFF. The chain links TRBV25-1 to TRBJ1-1; D possibly corresponds to TRBD1 (6 bases). Between the trimmed V and J ends, which lost 5 bases and 1 base, there was a span of 14 bases. The CDR3 spans 15 residues. Germline V lookup: CDR1 MGHDK, CDR2 SYGVNS.

This clone has a handful of counts. This chain uses TRBV4-3 with TRBJ2-7; weak D call: TRBD1 (6 bases). V lost 1 base and J lost 1, with 11 bases in between. CDR3 length equals 15 residues. Germline loops: CDR1 LGHNA, CDR2 YSLEER. The CDR3 region has the DNA TGCGCCAGCAGCCAAGGGACAGCCCCTTCCTACGAGCAGTACTTC. Its translation is CASSQGTAPSYEQYF.

This clone was seen once. The chain couples TRBV29-1 to TRBJ2-3; D tentatively fits TRBD1 or TRBD2 (5 bases each). The germline gives CDR1 SQVTM, CDR2 ANQGSEA. The CDR3 totals 16 residues. V lost 4 bases to trimming and J lost 4 bases, with 21 bases between them. CDR3 coding DNA: TGCAGCGTTGTGGGGGTGGCAGGACGATCTGCAGATACGCAGTATTTT. It yields the protein CSVVGVAGRSADTQYF.

V gene TRBV19 combines with J gene TRBJ1-2, with D perhaps matching TRBD1 (5 bases). V shed 10 bases and J shed 4 bases, with 10 bases lying between them. This CDR3 contains 11 residues. Per the germline V gene, CDR1 is LNHDA and CDR2 is SQIVND (reference sequence). The chain's CDR3 is CATRDGYGYTF. In DNA, the CDR3 is TGTGCCACCCGGGACGGCTATGGCTACACCTTC.

The chain recombines TRBV7-2 with TRBJ2-5; D possibly corresponds to TRBD2 (7 bases). This CDR3 has 16 amino acids. Trimming removed 1 base from V and 5 bases from J, with 17 bases in between. The germline gives CDR1 SGHTA, CDR2 FQGNSA. CDR3 bases: TGTGCCAGCAGCTTAGTTGGGGGGGCGGAATGGGAGACCCAGTACTTC. This encodes CASSLVGGAEWETQYF.

This clone came up a few times. The rearrangement joins TRBV2 to TRBJ2-1; D possibly corresponds to TRBD2 (5 bases). Trimming removed 8 bases from V and 8 bases from J, with 19 bases in between. This CDR3 is 14 amino acids long. Germline V gene lookup returns CDR1 SNHLY and CDR2 FYNNEI. CDR3 sequence (DNA): TGTGCCAGCTTTGTCCGGGGATTAATGGATGAGCAGTTCTTC. It codes for CASFVRGLMDEQFF.

The rearrangement joins TRBV2 to TRBJ2-7; D remains unclear. The CDR3 loop spans 13 amino acids. Germline values: CDR1 SNHLY, CDR2 FYNNEI. Trimming cost V 5 bases and J 5 bases, with 13 bases left between them. CDR3 loop: CASSLTRVDEQYF. The CDR3 region has the DNA TGTGCCAGCAGTCTAACTCGCGTTGACGAGCAGTACTTC.

The chain employs TRBV7-9 and TRBJ1-1; D call uncertain. Germline V gives CDR1 SEHNR, CDR2 FQNEAQ (reference sequence). V was cut by 0 bases and J by 7 bases, with 3 bases left in between. The CDR3 covers 11 residues. CDR3 loop: CASSLAGEAFF. CDR3 sequence (DNA): TGTGCCAGCAGCTTAGCAGGTGAAGCTTTCTTT.

In this sample, this clone turned up a few times. This chain links TRBV13 with TRBJ2-1; 7 nucleotides line up with TRBD2. V shed 1 base, J shed 5 bases, and the junction held 5 bases outside the gene matches. Germline values: CDR1 PRHDT, CDR2 FYEKMQ (reference sequence). The CDR3 covers 15 residues. CDR3: CASSLAGEGNNEQFF. For the CDR3, the DNA is TGTGCCAGCAGCTTAGCGGGGGAGGGCAACAATGAGCAGTTCTTC. Drawing the rest from reference TRBV13 and TRBJ2-1, the complete variable domain is AAGVIQSPRHLIKEKRETATLKCYPIPRHDTVYWYQQGPGQDPQFLISFYEKMQSDKGSIPDRFSAQQFSDYHSELNMSSLELGDSALYFCASSLAGEGNNEQFFGPGTRLTVL.

V and J are TRBV5-6 and TRBJ2-1; D unclear. Germline loops: CDR1 SGHDT, CDR2 YYEEEE. The CDR3 length is 15 residues. Trimming removed 0 bases at V and 0 bases at J, with 7 bases between. CDR3 protein: CASSLDSLSYNEQFF. CDR3 coding DNA: TGTGCCAGCAGCTTGGACTCACTCTCCTACAATGAGCAGTTCTTC.

This chain links TRBV5-1 with TRBJ1-1; D is undetermined. The germline gives CDR1 SGHRS, CDR2 YFSETQ. Trimming cost V 4 bases and J 5 bases, with 15 bases left between them. The CDR3 loop spans 14 amino acids. CDR3 residues: CASSAEDGVTEAFF. In DNA, the CDR3 is TGCGCCAGCAGCGCGGAGGACGGTGTAACTGAAGCTTTCTTT.

This clone was observed a few times. The gene calls are TRBV30 and TRBJ2-7; tentative D call: TRBD2 (6 bases). Germline assignment: CDR1 GTSNPN and CDR2 SVGIG (reference sequence). Trimming pared 6 bases from V and 1 base from J, leaving 13 bases between. The CDR3 contains 13 residues. The CDR3 coding sequence is TGTGCCTGTACAGACGGGAGTTCCTACGAGCAGTACTTC. Translated: CACTDGSSYEQYF.

The chain links TRBV2 to TRBJ2-7; the match to TRBD1 covers 9 bases. Germline values: CDR1 SNHLY, CDR2 FYNNEI. The CDR3 extends over 14 amino acids. With 5 bases clipped from V and 4 bases from J, the junction kept 6 bases outside the gene matches. CDR3 DNA sequence: TGTGCCAGCAGTCCACGGGACAGGGCGTACGAGCAGTACTTC. Residues: CASSPRDRAYEQYF.

This clone was observed a single time. The rearrangement uses TRBV12-5 and TRBJ1-1; 9 nucleotides agree with TRBD1. The germline gives CDR1 LGHNT, CDR2 FRNRAP. V trimming: 4 bases; J trimming: 5 bases; junction bases outside the gene matches: 5. This CDR3 has 14 amino acids. CDR3 loop: CASGSGQGRTEAFF. CDR3 nucleotide sequence: TGTGCTAGTGGTTCGGGACAGGGACGGACTGAAGCTTTCTTT.